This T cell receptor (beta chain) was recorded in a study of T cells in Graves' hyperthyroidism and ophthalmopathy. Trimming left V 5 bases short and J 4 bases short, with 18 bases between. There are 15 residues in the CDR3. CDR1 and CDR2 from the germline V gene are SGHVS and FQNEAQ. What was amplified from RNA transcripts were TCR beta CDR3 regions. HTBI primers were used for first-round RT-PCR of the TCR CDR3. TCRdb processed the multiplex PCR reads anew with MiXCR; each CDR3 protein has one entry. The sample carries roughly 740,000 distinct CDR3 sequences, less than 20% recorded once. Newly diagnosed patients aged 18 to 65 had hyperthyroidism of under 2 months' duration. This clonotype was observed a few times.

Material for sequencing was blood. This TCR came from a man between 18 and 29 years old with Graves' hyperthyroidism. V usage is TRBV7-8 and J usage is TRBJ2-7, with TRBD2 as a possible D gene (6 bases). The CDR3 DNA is TGTGCCAGCAGCCTAAATACGGGAGAAGGTTACGAGCAGTACTTC. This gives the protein CASSLNTGEGYEQYF.